This T cell receptor beta chain was documented in a study of blood T cell repertoires in COVID-19. Turning to the study itself: Specimens from acute and convalescent COVID-19 originated in the United States, Italy and Spain. Sources were T cells, B-cell-depleted T cells, or PBMCs; the material itself was cDNA or gDNA.

Repertoires were generated with immunoSEQ multiplex PCR, while TCRdb's copy carries only in-frame clones and drops some. The repertoire has fewer than 200,000 clones, approximately 80% of them found once; the top ten carry about 18%. Participants reported their clinical history, and cohort assignment relied on those reports. For recovered donors of Cohort 3, there were two negative PCRs, clearance, or symptom resolution. The CDR3 runs 14 residues. Trimming cost V 0 bases and J 4 bases, with 9 bases left between them. The germline gives CDR1 KGHSH, CDR2 LQKENI. This chain uses TRBV18 with TRBJ1-2; D might be TRBD1 (5 bases). The specimen sequenced was PBMCs or T cells enriched from blood (not recorded which). The source is a woman aged 45-65 years who had recovered from COVID-19. The CDR3 DNA is TGTGCCAGCTCACCACCGACAGTAGGCTATGGCTACACCTTC. Protein sequence: CASSPPTVGYGYTF. Based on the CDR3 plus reference TRBV18 and TRBJ1-2, the full variable domain is NAGVMQNPRHLVRRRGQEARLRCSPMKGHSHVYWYRQLPEEGLKFMVYLQKENIIDESGMPKERFSAEFPKEGPSILRIQQVVRGDSAAYFCASSPPTVGYGYTFGSGTRLTVV.